Each of the 2 T cell receptor beta chains below was sequenced from the same sample in a study of blood T cell repertoires in COVID-19. Assay: immunoSEQ multiplex PCR; the TCRdb copy retains only in-frame clones and omits some. The table has about 210,000 clones, roughly 80% seen once. Sequenced material: peripheral blood. The receptor set was obtained from a woman of 80 years or more with COVID-19, enrolled during active disease.

The rearrangement links TRBV12-3 or TRBV12-4 to TRBJ1-1; no definite D call. The CDR3 covers 13 residues. V was clipped by 3 bases and J by 0 bases, with 5 bases between them. The CDR3 bases are TGTGCCAGCAGTTTGACATTGAACACTGAAGCTTTCTTT. Its translation: CASSLTLNTEAFF.

The chain links TRBV24-1 to TRBJ2-5; 7 bases line up with TRBD2. The V gene's germline CDR1 is KGHDR and CDR2 SFDVKD. The CDR3 loop spans 16 amino acids. V lost 5 bases and J lost 5; bases outside the gene matches: 13. As DNA, the CDR3 is TGTGCCACCAGTGGTGTGGGACCGGGAGGTCGGGAGACCCAGTACTTC. Its translation is CATSGVGPGGRETQYF.